This T cell receptor (beta chain) emerged from a study of OX40 agonist ivuxolimab in advanced cancers. Study at large: Patients were roughly 83% male with ages roughly 20 to 90, mean around 58. Enrollees could have had prior anti-PD-1, anti-PD-L1 or anti-CTLA-4 therapy, which approximately 40% had received.

Sequencing used immunoSEQ multiplex PCR; TCRdb keeps in-frame clones, though not all of them. The data hold 50,000 to 75,000 clones, with 75% to 90% observed a single time. On this clone: The antigen is not known.

The study, taken as a whole, reports: Low normalized T-cell clonal expansion was also seen in some nonresponders.

V lost 2 bases and J lost 6, with 11 bases in between. This CDR3 spans 14 amino acids. CDR1 and CDR2 (germline): MDHEN, SYDVKM. This chain uses TRBV28 with TRBJ1-5; D perhaps matches TRBD1 (6 bases). The receptor was isolated from an adult with an advanced solid tumor such as melanoma, head and neck, liver or kidney cancer. The sample was CD4+ or CD8+ T cells sorted from blood, taken in a trial of the OX40 agonist ivuxolimab. CDR3: CASSLLGGVQPQHF. The DNA of the CDR3 is TGTGCCAGCAGTTTACTAGGGGGAGTTCAGCCCCAGCATTTT.